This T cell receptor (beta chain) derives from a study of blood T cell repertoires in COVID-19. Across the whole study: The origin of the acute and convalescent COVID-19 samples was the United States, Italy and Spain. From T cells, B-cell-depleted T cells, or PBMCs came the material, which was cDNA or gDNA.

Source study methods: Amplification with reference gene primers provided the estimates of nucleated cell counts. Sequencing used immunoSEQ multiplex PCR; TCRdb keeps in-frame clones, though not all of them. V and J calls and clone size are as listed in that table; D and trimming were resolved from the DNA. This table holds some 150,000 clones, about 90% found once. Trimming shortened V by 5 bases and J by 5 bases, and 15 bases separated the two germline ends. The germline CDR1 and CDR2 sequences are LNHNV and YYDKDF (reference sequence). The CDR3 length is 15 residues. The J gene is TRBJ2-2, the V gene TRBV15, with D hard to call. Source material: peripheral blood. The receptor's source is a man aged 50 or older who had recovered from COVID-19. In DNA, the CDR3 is TGTGCCACCAGCGCCCCTTCTAGGAGAACCGGGGAGCTGTTTTTT. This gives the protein CATSAPSRRTGELFF.